These 30 T cell receptor beta chains were all obtained from the same sample, sequenced in a study of blood T cell repertoires in COVID-19. Sequencing was performed with immunoSEQ multiplex PCR; in TCRdb, only in-frame clones are kept and a portion is missing. The sample consists of roughly 220,000 clones, 84% of them appearing once. Source material: peripheral blood. These receptors were collected from a woman aged 30 to 39 who had recovered from COVID-19.

V is TRBV27 and J is TRBJ2-1; 9 bases line up with TRBD2. The CDR3 is 14 residues long. Germline CDR1 reads MNHEY; CDR2 reads SMNVEV (reference sequence). CDR3 sequence: CAAGGRSSYNEQFF. CDR3 coding DNA: TGTGCGGCGGGAGGGCGGAGCTCCTACAATGAGCAGTTCTTC.

The chain uses TRBV18 and TRBJ1-1; D is uncertain. V lost 0 bases and J lost 4, with 9 bases in between. The CDR3 is made up of 14 amino acids. The germline gives CDR1 KGHSH, CDR2 LQKENI. CDR3 sequence (DNA): TGTGCCAGCTCACCACCGGGGAGAGGCACTGAAGCTTTCTTT. It codes for CASSPPGRGTEAFF.

This clone appeared a single time. The chain couples TRBV30 to TRBJ2-5; 8 bases map to TRBD2. The J segment lost 0 bases and the V segment lost 8 bases, leaving 2 bases of the junction unmatched. Germline V lookup: CDR1 GTSNPN, CDR2 SVGIG (reference sequence). The CDR3 loop spans 12 amino acids. In DNA, the CDR3 is TGTGCCGCCGGGGGGGACCAAGAGACCCAGTACTTC. Its translation is CAAGGDQETQYF.

CDR3 DNA sequence: TGTGCCAGCATCATTAGCGGGGCCGGGAATGAGCAGTTCTTC. It is translated as CASIISGAGNEQFF. The chain has TRBV6-5 and TRBJ2-1, with TRBD2 matching 8 bases. V was pared by 7 bases and J by 7 bases, with 9 bases of the junction left unmatched. CDR3 length: 14 amino acids. The germline V gene has CDR1 MNHEY and CDR2 SVGAGI.

In its sample, this clone was seen once. The chain couples TRBV15 to TRBJ1-1; D unresolved. CDR3 size: 14 residues. V lost 0 bases, J lost 4 bases, and 9 bases lay in between. CDR1 is LNHNV, CDR2 YYDKDF, per germline (reference sequence). Written as DNA, the CDR3 is TGTGCCACCAGCAGAGATGAGTCAGGCACTGAAGCTTTCTTT. Protein sequence: CATSRDESGTEAFF.

This chain joins TRBV6-6 and TRBJ1-4, with D possibly matching TRBD1 (6 bases). V dropped 0 bases and J dropped 4 bases, with 12 bases sitting between them. From germline, CDR1 is MNHNY and CDR2 SVGAGI (reference sequence). The CDR3 spans 16 residues. The CDR3 reads CASSYSGGSGNEKLFF. CDR3 nucleotides: TGTGCCAGCAGTTACTCTGGGGGCAGTGGTAATGAAAAACTGTTTTTT.

The chain is built from TRBV11-2 and TRBJ2-7; TRBD1 aligns across 9 bases. This CDR3 has 15 amino acids. The V gene end was trimmed by 3 bases and the J gene end by 0 bases; junction bases not matched to a gene: 3. Germline CDR1 and CDR2: SGHAT and FQNNGV. The CDR3 loop is CASSFDRGYSYEQYF. The DNA of the CDR3 is TGTGCCAGCAGCTTCGACAGGGGGTACTCCTACGAGCAGTACTTC.

The rearrangement joins TRBV28 to TRBJ1-2; maybe TRBD1 (5 bases). Germline CDR1 reads MDHEN; CDR2 reads SYDVKM. Trimming left V 5 bases short and J 4 bases short, with 5 bases between. This CDR3 region has 11 residues. The CDR3 spells CASSQGYGYTF. CDR3 coding DNA: TGTGCCAGCAGTCAGGGCTATGGCTACACCTTC.

This clone was found a few times. The rearrangement uses TRBV7-9 and TRBJ1-5; D might be TRBD1 (6 bases). Trimming cost V 1 base and J 6 bases, with 10 bases left between them. CDR3 length: 14 residues. Germline V gene sequence: CDR1 SEHNR, CDR2 FQNEAQ (reference sequence). For the CDR3, the DNA is TGTGCCAGCAGCTTAGTGGGGGCAAGTCAGCCCCAGCATTTT. Its translation: CASSLVGASQPQHF.

The chain combines TRBV27 with TRBJ2-3; D perhaps matches TRBD2 (5 bases). Germline V gives CDR1 MNHEY, CDR2 SMNVEV (reference sequence). The CDR3 consists of 15 residues. V was shortened by 0 bases and J by 2 bases, with 9 bases between the two germline ends. CDR3 bases: TGTGCCAGCAGTTTATCTCCGGGATCCACAGATACGCAGTATTTT. This gives the protein CASSLSPGSTDTQYF.

The chain has TRBV11-2 and TRBJ2-7, with D possibly TRBD1 on 6 matching bases. Germline V CDR1 and CDR2: SGHAT, FQNNGV. The CDR3 is 15 residues long. V was trimmed by 0 bases and J by 4 bases, leaving 13 bases between them. The CDR3 nucleotides read TGTGCCAGCAGCTTAGATCCCAGGGACAAATACGAGCAGTACTTC. It yields the protein CASSLDPRDKYEQYF.

The chain employs TRBV2 and TRBJ2-5; TRBD1 agrees at 8 bases. Per the germline V gene, CDR1 is SNHLY and CDR2 is FYNNEI. CDR3 length: 14 residues. V lost 8 bases to trimming and J lost 5 bases; unmatched junction nucleotides: 10. Here the CDR3 reads CASGKGQVQETQYF. The CDR3 DNA is TGTGCCAGCGGAAAGGGACAGGTTCAGGAGACCCAGTACTTC.

This chain links TRBV9 with TRBJ2-7; 9 bases are shared with TRBD2. Germline values: CDR1 SGDLS, CDR2 YYNGEE. The J segment lost 2 bases and the V segment lost 4 bases, leaving 4 bases of the junction unmatched. The CDR3 length is 14 residues. Here the CDR3 reads CASSNSGSTYEQYF. The CDR3 DNA follows: TGTGCCAGCAGCAATAGCGGGAGCACCTACGAGCAGTACTTC.

The gene calls are TRBV7-3 and TRBJ2-1, with 10 bases lining up with TRBD2. J was trimmed by 6 bases and V by 4 bases; bases with no gene match: 6. CDR3 length: 15 residues. In germline, CDR1 is SGHTA, CDR2 FQGTGA. In DNA form, the CDR3 reads TGTGCCAGCAGCTCTAGCGGGGGTACGACCAATGAGCAGTTCTTC. Encoded protein: CASSSSGGTTNEQFF.

The CDR3 DNA reads TGTGCCAGCATTTTAGTCAGGGATTCGAAAGCTTTCTTT. As protein: CASILVRDSKAFF. This chain uses TRBV6-5 with TRBJ1-1; D possibly corresponds to TRBD1 (5 bases). The V gene's germline CDR1 is MNHEY and CDR2 SVGAGI. The V gene lost 7 bases and the J gene lost 9 bases, with 18 bases spanning the gap. This CDR3 contains 13 residues.

The J gene is TRBJ1-1, the V gene TRBV10-3; 9 positions agree with TRBD1. Germline V gives CDR1 ENHRY, CDR2 SYGVKD. This CDR3 is 14 amino acids long. With 2 bases clipped from V and 4 bases from J, the junction kept 2 bases outside the gene matches. The CDR3 sequence is CAISEGQGFTEAFF. CDR3 nucleotide sequence: TGTGCCATCAGTGAGGGACAGGGGTTCACTGAAGCTTTCTTT.

The chain couples TRBV9 to TRBJ2-7, with 15 positions matching TRBD2. V was pared by 4 bases and J by 5 bases, with 16 bases of the junction left unmatched. Germline lookup yields CDR1 SGDLS and CDR2 YYNGEE. The CDR3 sequence is 19 residues long. The CDR3 spells CASSLGTGWTSGRAHEQYF. For the CDR3, the DNA is TGTGCCAGCAGCCTCGGGACAGGCTGGACTAGCGGGAGGGCCCACGAGCAGTACTTC.

The chain combines TRBV18 with TRBJ2-7; 8 bases are a match to TRBD1. The ends lost 5 bases at V and 0 bases at J; junction bases unmatched: 3. Germline V CDR1 and CDR2: KGHSH, LQKENI. The CDR3 is 14 residues long. The CDR3: CASSSQGDSYEQYF. DNA for the CDR3: TGTGCCAGCTCATCACAGGGGGACTCCTACGAGCAGTACTTC.

The chain uses TRBV10-2 and TRBJ2-3; 10 bases are a match to TRBD1. Germline CDR1 and CDR2: WSHSY and SAAADI. With 8 bases clipped from V and 2 bases from J, the junction kept 1 base outside the gene matches. This CDR3 region has 13 residues. The DNA for the CDR3 is TGCGCCAGCGGGACAGGGGTCACAGATACGCAGTATTTT. Translation gives CASGTGVTDTQYF.

In this sample, this clone turned up a few times. The V and J genes are TRBV28 and TRBJ2-6; possibly TRBD1 for D (5 bases). Germline lookup yields CDR1 MDHEN and CDR2 SYDVKM. Deletions cut 6 bases from V and 4 bases from J, with 16 bases between. CDR3 length equals 16 residues. The CDR3 DNA is TGTGCCAGCAGAGATCAGGGTCCAGCAGGGGCCAACGTCCTGACTTTC. Its translation: CASRDQGPAGANVLTF.

This chain connects TRBV27 to TRBJ2-5; 13 positions agree with TRBD2. V lost 4 bases, J lost 5 bases, and 4 bases stayed unmatched. The CDR3 contains 15 residues. Germline assignment: CDR1 MNHEY and CDR2 SMNVEV (reference sequence). CDR3 sequence: CASSYRTSGSETQYF. CDR3 DNA sequence: TGTGCCAGCAGTTATCGGACTAGCGGGAGTGAGACCCAGTACTTC.

The rearrangement joins TRBV6-5 to TRBJ2-1, with unresolved D. V lost 8 bases and J 5 bases, leaving 16 bases between the germline ends. This CDR3 has 14 amino acids. Germline CDR1 reads MNHEY; CDR2 reads SVGAGI. Here the CDR3 reads CASSKRSAHNEQFF. The CDR3, as DNA: TGTGCCAGCTCTAAACGGTCCGCGCACAATGAGCAGTTCTTC.

The V and J genes are TRBV11-2 and TRBJ2-1, with D possibly being TRBD1 (6 bases). Germline values: CDR1 SGHAT, CDR2 FQNNGV. The CDR3 is made up of 14 amino acids. V was trimmed by 5 bases and J by 15 bases, leaving 23 bases between them. CDR3 sequence reads: CASSRDGGRGHRFF. The CDR3 coding sequence is TGTGCCAGCAGCCGAGACGGCGGCAGGGGTCACCGGTTCTTC.

Of note for this clone: The identical CDR3 is also encoded by other nucleotide sequences in the sample. This chain links TRBV7-2 with TRBJ2-1; a possible D gene is TRBD2 (6 bases). From germline, CDR1 is SGHTA and CDR2 FQGNSA. The CDR3 loop spans 15 amino acids. Trimming took off 5 bases at V and 1 base at J, with 12 bases between the two ends. CDR3 protein: CASSIRDSSYNEQFF. CDR3 in DNA: TGTGCCAGCAGCATACGGGACTCTTCCTACAATGAGCAGTTCTTC.

The rearrangement uses TRBV30 and TRBJ1-5, with a weak D call TRBD1 (6 bases). The V end was cut by 2 bases, the J end by 2 bases, with 13 bases between. The CDR3 spans 15 residues. CDR1 and CDR2 (germline): GTSNPN, SVGIG (reference sequence). DNA for the CDR3: TGTGCCTGGAGTCCCGGGGCAGGGGGCAATCAGCCCCAGCATTTT. Protein product: CAWSPGAGGNQPQHF.

This chain uses TRBV9 with TRBJ2-7; D might be TRBD2 (6 bases). The germline V gene has CDR1 SGDLS and CDR2 YYNGEE. V lost 0 bases, J lost 3 bases, and 19 bases lay in between. CDR3 length equals 17 residues. Here the CDR3 reads CASSVEEGTFGFYEQYF. The CDR3 coding sequence is TGTGCCAGCAGCGTAGAGGAGGGGACTTTCGGATTCTACGAGCAGTACTTC.

V and J are TRBV28 and TRBJ2-1; a weak D match, TRBD1 (5 bases). The CDR3 consists of 15 residues. Trimming took off 4 bases at V and 11 bases at J, with 21 bases between the two ends. Germline lookup yields CDR1 MDHEN and CDR2 SYDVKM. The CDR3 loop reads CASSSRGLTLRKQFF. CDR3 DNA sequence: TGTGCCAGCAGTTCTAGGGGCTTGACCTTACGGAAGCAGTTCTTC.

The genes are TRBV5-1 and TRBJ2-1, with a possible D match to TRBD2 (6 bases). The CDR3 has 17 residues. Between the trimmed V and J ends, which lost 2 bases and 0 bases, there was a span of 15 bases. Per the germline V gene, CDR1 is SGHRS and CDR2 is YFSETQ. The CDR3 sequence: CASSFEGLASSYNEQFF. CDR3 DNA: TGCGCCAGCAGCTTTGAGGGACTTGCCAGCTCCTACAATGAGCAGTTCTTC.

The chain couples TRBV7-7 to TRBJ2-1; D is ambiguous. The CDR3 contains 14 residues. V lost 5 bases and J 4 bases, leaving 12 bases between the germline ends. CDR1 is SSHAT and CDR2 is FNYEAQ in the germline V gene (reference sequence). CDR3 DNA: TGTGCCAGCAGCCGCGCTGACTCGTACAATGAGCAGTTCTTC. Protein sequence: CASSRADSYNEQFF.

This chain connects TRBV11-2 to TRBJ2-7, with D perhaps matching TRBD2 (5 bases). This CDR3 is 14 amino acids long. Germline assignment: CDR1 SGHAT and CDR2 FQNNGV. Trimming pared 5 bases from V and 2 bases from J, leaving 13 bases between. The CDR3 DNA sequence: TGTGCCAGCAGCCACCCCGACTACACCTACGAGCAGTACTTC. This encodes CASSHPDYTYEQYF.